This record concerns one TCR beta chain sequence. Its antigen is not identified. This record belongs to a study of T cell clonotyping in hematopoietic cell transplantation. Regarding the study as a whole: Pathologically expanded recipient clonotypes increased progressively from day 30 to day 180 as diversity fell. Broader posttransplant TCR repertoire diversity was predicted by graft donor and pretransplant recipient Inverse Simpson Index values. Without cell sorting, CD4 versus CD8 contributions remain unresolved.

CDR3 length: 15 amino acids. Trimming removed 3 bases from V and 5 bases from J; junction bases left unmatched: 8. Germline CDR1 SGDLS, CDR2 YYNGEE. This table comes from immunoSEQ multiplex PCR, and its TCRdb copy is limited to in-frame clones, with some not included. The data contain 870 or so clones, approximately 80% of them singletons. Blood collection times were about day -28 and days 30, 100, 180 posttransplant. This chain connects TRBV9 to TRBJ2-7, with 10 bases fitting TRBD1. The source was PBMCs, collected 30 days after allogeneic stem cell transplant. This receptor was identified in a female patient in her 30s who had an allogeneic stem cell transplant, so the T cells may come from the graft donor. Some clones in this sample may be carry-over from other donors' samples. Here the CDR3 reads CASSARGQGFNEQYF. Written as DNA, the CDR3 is TGTGCCAGCAGCGCTCGGGGACAGGGGTTTAACGAGCAGTACTTC. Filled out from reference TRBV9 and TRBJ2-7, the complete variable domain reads DSGVTQTPKHLITATGQRVTLRCSPRSGDLSVYWYQQSLDQGLQFLIQYYNGEERAKGNILERFSAQQFPDLHSELNLSSLELGDSALYFCASSARGQGFNEQYFGPGTRLTVT.